These 25 T cell receptor beta chains were all obtained from the same sample, sequenced in a study of human thymus T cells. Sequencing was performed with immunoSEQ multiplex PCR; in TCRdb, only in-frame clones are kept and a portion is missing. In the table there are fewer than 85,000 clones, about 95% of which are singletons. Resections from corrective heart surgery provided thymus tissue. Sequencing used thymus tissue. The receptors derive from a girl under three years old with a congenital heart defect but otherwise immunologically healthy.

The V and J genes are TRBV4-1 and TRBJ2-2; 8 bases line up with TRBD2. This CDR3 comprises 18 residues. Losses at the gene ends were 0 bases for V and 6 bases for J; bases not matched to a gene: 12. CDR1 and CDR2 from the germline V gene are MGHRA and YSYEKL. The CDR3 protein is CASSQEGAGAGAAGELFF. CDR3 bases: TGCGCCAGCAGCCAAGAGGGGGCCGGAGCGGGAGCGGCCGGGGAGCTGTTTTTT.

The chain carries TRBV4-1 and TRBJ1-1; 9 bases agree with TRBD1. The V and J ends lost 0 bases and 3 bases, in that order; junction bases with no gene match: 14. The CDR3 consists of 19 residues. Germline V gives CDR1 MGHRA, CDR2 YSYEKL. CDR3 region: CASSQDGARDRETDTEAFF. CDR3 sequence (DNA): TGCGCCAGCAGCCAAGATGGGGCTCGGGACAGGGAAACGGACACTGAAGCTTTCTTT.

The CDR3 DNA reads as TGTGCCAGCAGCCAACCTCAGGGGGCGCGGGTTTACACTGAAGCTTTCTTT. As protein: CASSQPQGARVYTEAFF. This chain connects TRBV14 to TRBJ1-1, with 8 bases that match TRBD1. V shed 2 bases, J shed 3 bases, and the junction held 11 bases outside the gene matches. This CDR3 is built from 17 residues. The germline gives CDR1 SGHDN, CDR2 FVKESK.

The chain joins TRBV25-1 to TRBJ1-2, with D tentatively TRBD1 (5 bases). Looked up from germline, CDR1 is MGHDK and CDR2 is SYGVNS. The ends were cut back, 2 bases at V and 7 bases at J, with 11 bases in the middle. This CDR3 spans 13 amino acids. The CDR3 DNA reads as TGTGCCAGCAGTGAACTCAGGGCTGGTGGCTACACCTTC. Amino acids: CASSELRAGGYTF.

The chain is built from TRBV10-1 and TRBJ2-2, with D perhaps TRBD1 or TRBD2 (5 bases each). From germline, CDR1 is WNHNN and CDR2 SYGVQD (reference sequence). Trimming took off 6 bases at V and 5 bases at J, with 16 bases between the two ends. This CDR3 has 15 residues. In DNA form, the CDR3 reads TGCGCCAGCAGAGAGGGACCCCCGGGGACCGGGGAGCTGTTTTTT. Encoded protein: CASREGPPGTGELFF.

This chain connects TRBV6-5 to TRBJ2-1; D gene ambiguous. Germline V gene lookup returns CDR1 MNHEY and CDR2 SVGAGI. Deletions cut 7 bases from V and 10 bases from J, with 23 bases between. The CDR3 covers 15 residues. For the CDR3, the DNA is TGTGCCAGCACCTCCTTACGTTCGAACCTGTTCGAGCAGTTCTTC. Encoded protein: CASTSLRSNLFEQFF.

The chain is built from TRBV9 and TRBJ2-3, with D possibly TRBD2 on 5 matching bases. The CDR3 runs 14 residues. V shed 2 bases and J shed 3 bases, with 10 bases lying between them. The germline V gene has CDR1 SGDLS and CDR2 YYNGEE. CDR3 protein: CASSVTGSTDTQYF. CDR3 DNA sequence: TGTGCCAGCAGCGTTACGGGGTCGACAGATACGCAGTATTTT.

V usage is TRBV28 and J usage is TRBJ2-1, with 10 nucleotides matching TRBD2. CDR1 and CDR2 (germline): MDHEN, SYDVKM. V gave up 6 bases and J gave up 3 bases; unmatched junction bases: 11. CDR3 length equals 17 residues. CDR3 DNA: TGTGCCAGCAGGTTGGGGCTAGCGGGAGTCTTCTACAATGAGCAGTTCTTC. Residues: CASRLGLAGVFYNEQFF. Using reference TRBV28 and TRBJ2-1 for the parts outside the CDR3, the full variable domain is DVKVTQSSRYLVKRTGEKVFLECVQDMDHENMFWYRQDPGLGLRLIYFSYDVKMKEKGDIPEGYSVSREKKERFSLILESASTNQTSMYLCASRLGLAGVFYNEQFFGPGTRLTVL.

The CDR3 protein is CASSFGGPPPIGTEAFF. In nucleotides, the CDR3 is TGTGCCAGCAGTTTTGGGGGGCCGCCGCCGATTGGCACTGAAGCTTTCTTT. The chain recombines TRBV27 with TRBJ1-1, with D tentatively TRBD1 (6 bases). Trimming shortened V by 3 bases and J by 4 bases, and 21 bases separated the two germline ends. Germline V gene data show CDR1 as MNHEY and CDR2 as SMNVEV (reference sequence). This CDR3 has 17 residues.

The chain links TRBV14 to TRBJ1-2; 10 nucleotides align to TRBD1. Germline lookup yields CDR1 SGHDN and CDR2 FVKESK. This CDR3 has 17 amino acids. V dropped 5 bases and J dropped 4; count of bases not matched to a gene: 13. The CDR3 sequence: CASSLRYGTGAFYGYTF. CDR3 nucleotide sequence: TGTGCCAGCAGCTTACGCTATGGGACAGGGGCCTTCTATGGCTACACCTTC.

The chain links TRBV11-2 to TRBJ2-5; TRBD2 agrees at 13 bases. The germline V gene encodes CDR1 SGHAT and CDR2 FQNNGV. Trimming cost V 4 bases and J 1 base; bases outside gene matches: 3. The CDR3 loop spans 16 amino acids. In DNA, the CDR3 is TGTGCCAGCAGCTCCGGGACTAGCGGGATCCAAGAGACCCAGTACTTC. This encodes CASSSGTSGIQETQYF.

The CDR3 is CASSERKDTQYF. The CDR3 DNA is TGTGCCAGCAGCGAGCGTAAGGATACGCAGTATTTT. V is TRBV13 and J is TRBJ2-3; unclear D gene. The CDR3 length is 12 residues. Germline V lookup: CDR1 PRHDT, CDR2 FYEKMQ (reference sequence). The V and J ends lost 5 bases and 6 bases respectively, with 9 bases between them.

The chain recombines TRBV18 with TRBJ1-5; tentative D call: TRBD1 (5 bases). CDR1 and CDR2 (germline): KGHSH, LQKENI. This CDR3 has 15 amino acids. The V and J ends lost 6 bases and 5 bases respectively, with 17 bases between them. CDR3 DNA: TGTGCCAGCTCGGACCTTGCGGGACTGGATCAGCCCCAGCATTTT. Translated: CASSDLAGLDQPQHF.

The rearrangement links TRBV20-1 to TRBJ2-3; TRBD2 aligns across 8 bases. The CDR3 runs 10 residues. Germline V CDR1 and CDR2: DFQATT, SNEGSKA (reference sequence). The V gene end was trimmed by 5 bases and the J gene end by 12 bases; junction bases not matched to a gene: 4. The DNA for the CDR3 is TGCAGTGCTCCGGGGGGGATACAGTATTTT. Translation gives CSAPGGIQYF.

The V gene is TRBV29-1, the J gene TRBJ2-7; tentatively, D is TRBD2 (6 bases). V gave up 0 bases and J gave up 3 bases, with 15 bases separating them. The CDR3 has 15 residues. CDR1 and CDR2 (germline): SQVTM, ANQGSEA. CDR3 bases: TGCAGCGTTGAAGATCGCGGGACTTCCTTCTACGAGCAGTACTTC. This translates into CSVEDRGTSFYEQYF.

The gene calls are TRBV28 and TRBJ2-7, with 9 bases lining up with TRBD1. This CDR3 spans 15 amino acids. Germline CDR1 and CDR2: MDHEN and SYDVKM. V gave up 4 bases and J gave up 0 bases; unmatched junction bases: 4. CDR3 sequence (DNA): TGTGCCAGCAGTTCCGACAGGGGGAGCTCCTACGAGCAGTACTTC. Protein: CASSSDRGSSYEQYF.

The chain couples TRBV6-5 to TRBJ2-1; 11 bases agree with TRBD2. Germline trimming cut 4 bases from V and 4 bases from J; bases unmatched to any gene: 6. Germline values: CDR1 MNHEY, CDR2 SVGAGI. This CDR3 region has 16 residues. The CDR3 nucleotides read TGTGCCAGCAGTTGCACCGGGACTAGCGGTTACAATGAGCAGTTCTTC. Protein product: CASSCTGTSGYNEQFF.

The rearrangement links TRBV11-2 to TRBJ1-1; D ambiguous. In germline, CDR1 is SGHAT, CDR2 FQNNGV. The CDR3 sequence is 16 residues long. V lost 0 bases, J lost 1 base, and 12 bases lay in between. The CDR3 DNA is TGTGCCAGCAGCTTAGACGACCCGGGCGGGAACACTGAAGCTTTCTTT. It encodes CASSLDDPGGNTEAFF.

The chain uses TRBV4-3 and TRBJ2-3, with D unclear. CDR1 and CDR2 (germline): LGHNA, YSLEER. The V end was cut by 5 bases, the J end by 5 bases, with 11 bases between. This CDR3 is built from 13 residues. The CDR3 is CASSTMPGDTQYF. The CDR3 nucleotides read TGCGCCAGCAGCACTATGCCGGGAGATACGCAGTATTTT.

J is TRBJ2-3 and V is TRBV6-4, with D uncertain. The length of the CDR3 is 16 residues. The germline V and J ends were trimmed by 8 bases and 2 bases, with 20 bases remaining between them. CDR1 is MRHNA, CDR2 SNTAGT, per germline. The CDR3 protein is CASSQVAGRATDTQYF. CDR3 DNA: TGTGCCAGCTCTCAGGTAGCAGGCCGCGCCACAGATACGCAGTATTTT.

The chain is built from TRBV7-9 and TRBJ2-5; possible D gene TRBD2, 6 bases. The V and J ends lost 2 bases and 2 bases respectively, with 15 bases between them. CDR1 is SEHNR, CDR2 FQNEAQ, per germline (reference sequence). There are 16 residues in the CDR3. The CDR3 sequence: CASSLSGLTDQETQYF. For the CDR3, the DNA is TGTGCCAGCAGCTTATCGGGACTCACGGATCAAGAGACCCAGTACTTC.

The rearrangement uses TRBV5-1 and TRBJ1-4, with D unresolved. The CDR3 has 16 amino acids. CDR1 SGHRS and CDR2 YFSETQ come from the germline V gene. Trimming shortened V by 4 bases and J by 6 bases, and 19 bases separated the two germline ends. The CDR3 DNA follows: TGCGCCAGCAGCCCCGACACGGCGCCCCTACATGAAAAACTGTTTTTT. Its translation: CASSPDTAPLHEKLFF. The variable domain in full, with the rest retrieved from reference TRBV5-1 and TRBJ1-4, is KAGVTQTPRYLIKTRGQQVTLSCSPISGHRSVSWYQQTPGQGLQFLFEYFSETQRNKGNFPGRFSGRQFSNSRSEMNVSTLELGDSALYLCASSPDTAPLHEKLFFGSGTQLSVL.

The chain's CDR3 is CASSLAEGRTDTQYF. As DNA, the CDR3 is TGCGCCAGCAGCTTGGCCGAGGGGCGCACAGATACGCAGTATTTT. The chain links TRBV5-1 to TRBJ2-3; perhaps D is TRBD1 or TRBD2 (5 bases each). Trimming shortened V by 0 bases and J by 1 base, and 9 bases separated the two germline ends. Germline V gene lookup returns CDR1 SGHRS and CDR2 YFSETQ. The CDR3 totals 15 residues.

The V call is TRBV10-2, the J call TRBJ2-2; 11 positions agree with TRBD2. This CDR3 contains 17 residues. Germline V gene sequence: CDR1 WSHSY, CDR2 SAAADI. V dropped 6 bases and J dropped 2; count of bases not matched to a gene: 8. DNA of the CDR3: TGCGCCAGCAGGGACGGGACTAGCGGACCAAACACCGGGGAGCTGTTTTTT. Translation: CASRDGTSGPNTGELFF.

The V and J genes are TRBV7-3 and TRBJ2-2; 8 bases line up with TRBD2. Per the germline V gene, CDR1 is SGHTA and CDR2 is FQGTGA. CDR3 length: 17 amino acids. V lost 3 bases to trimming and J lost 4 bases; unmatched junction nucleotides: 10. The CDR3 region has the DNA TGTGCCAGCAGCTTCACCGAGCGGGAGAATGTCACCGGGGAGCTGTTTTTT. It translates to CASSFTERENVTGELFF.